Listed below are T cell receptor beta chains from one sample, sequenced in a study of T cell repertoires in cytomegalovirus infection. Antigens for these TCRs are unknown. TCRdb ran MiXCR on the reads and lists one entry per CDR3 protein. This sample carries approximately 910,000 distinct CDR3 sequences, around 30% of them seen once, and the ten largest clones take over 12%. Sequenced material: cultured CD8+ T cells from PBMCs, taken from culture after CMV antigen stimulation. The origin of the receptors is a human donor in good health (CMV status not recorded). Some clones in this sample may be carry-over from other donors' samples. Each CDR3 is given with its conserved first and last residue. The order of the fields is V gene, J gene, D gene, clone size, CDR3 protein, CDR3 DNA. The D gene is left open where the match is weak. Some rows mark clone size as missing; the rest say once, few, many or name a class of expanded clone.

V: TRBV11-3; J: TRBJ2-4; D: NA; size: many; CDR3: CASSSWEIRRPKNIQYF; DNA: TGTGCCAGCAGCTCCTGGGAGATCCGCCGCCCCAAAAACATTCAGTACTTC
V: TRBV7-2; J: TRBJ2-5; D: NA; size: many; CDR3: CASSFQGLETQYF; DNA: TGTGCCAGCAGCTTTCAAGGTCTGGAGACCCAGTACTTC
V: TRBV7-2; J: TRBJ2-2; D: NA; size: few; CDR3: CASSLKISDGTGELFF; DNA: TGTGCCAGCAGCTTAAAAATATCTGACGGAACCGGGGAGCTGTTTTTT
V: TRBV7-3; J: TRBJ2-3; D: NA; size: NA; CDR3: CATPLGARGRADTQYF; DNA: TGTGCCACCCCACTGGGGGCCAGGGGAAGGGCAGATACGCAGTATTTT
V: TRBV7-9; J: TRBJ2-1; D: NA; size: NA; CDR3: CASSLGFAGVQPSSYNEQFF; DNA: TGTGCCAGCAGCTTAGGATTCGCAGGGGTTCAACCCAGCTCCTACAATGAGCAGTTCTTC
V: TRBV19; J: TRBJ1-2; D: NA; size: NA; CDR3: CASTPRGLWSYTF; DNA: TGTGCCAGTACTCCCCGCGGGCTTTGGAGCTACACCTTC
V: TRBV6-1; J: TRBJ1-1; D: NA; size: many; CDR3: CASIGRGGNTEAFF; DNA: TGTGCCAGCATCGGGCGGGGAGGGAACACTGAAGCTTTCTTT
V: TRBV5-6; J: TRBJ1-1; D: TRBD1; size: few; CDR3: CASSLPGQMNTEAFF; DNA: TGTGCCAGCAGCCTACCGGGACAGATGAACACTGAAGCTTTCTTT
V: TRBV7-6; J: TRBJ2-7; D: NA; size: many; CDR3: CASSLTEGHGGGEQYF; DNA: TGTGCCAGCAGCTTAACCGAGGGGCACGGAGGAGGTGAGCAGTACTTC
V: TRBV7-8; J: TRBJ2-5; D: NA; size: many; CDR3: CASSYEDMATDQETQYF; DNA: TGTGCCAGCAGCTACGAAGACATGGCTACCGACCAAGAGACCCAGTACTTC
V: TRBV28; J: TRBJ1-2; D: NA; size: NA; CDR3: CASSGGAGTDGYTF; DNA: TGTGCCAGCAGTGGAGGGGCGGGTACGGATGGCTACACCTTC
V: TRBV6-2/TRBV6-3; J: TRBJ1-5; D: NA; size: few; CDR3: CASSLSRSIPYSNQPQHF; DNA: TGTGCCAGCAGTTTATCACGGTCCATTCCGTATAGCAATCAGCCCCAGCATTTT
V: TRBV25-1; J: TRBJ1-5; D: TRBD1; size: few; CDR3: CASTWDSDGNQPQHF; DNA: TGTGCCAGCACCTGGGACAGTGATGGCAATCAGCCCCAGCATTTT
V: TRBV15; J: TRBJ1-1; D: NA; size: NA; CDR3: CATSSTSGLKEAFF; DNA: TGTGCCACCAGCAGTACTTCAGGGTTGAAGGAAGCTTTCTTT
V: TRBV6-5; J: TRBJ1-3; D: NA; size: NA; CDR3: CASSYGQPWGNTIYF; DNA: TGTGCCAGCAGTTACGGGCAGCCGTGGGGAAACACCATATATTTT